These T cell receptor beta chains were read from a single sample in a study of T cell responses to AZD1222 COVID-19 vaccine. The repertoire was sequenced with immunoSEQ multiplex PCR; TCRdb's copy has only in-frame clones and lacks some. The sample shows almost 80,000 clones, 75% to 90% of them seen only once. The sequencing here drew on peripheral blood, taken on day 0 of AZD1222 vaccination. These receptors originate from an adult in good health. Each CDR3 is given with its conserved first and last residue. A D gene is named only where the DNA matches it firmly. Rows give clone size only sometimes, using once, few, many, or a class for an expanded clone.

V: TRBV10-2
J: TRBJ2-5
D: TRBD2
size: -
CDR3: CASSELAGVGETQYF

V: TRBV5-1
J: TRBJ2-5
D: -
size: -
CDR3: CASSLDGTGTQYF

V: TRBV2
J: TRBJ1-6
D: -
size: -
CDR3: CASSEDRPEEPPLHF

V: TRBV3-1/TRBV3-2
J: TRBJ2-6
D: -
size: -
CDR3: CASSPWGANVLTF

V: TRBV2
J: TRBJ1-6
D: -
size: -
CDR3: CASQRDFNYNSPLHF

V: TRBV3-1/TRBV3-2
J: TRBJ2-5
D: -
size: -
CDR3: CASSQDLVPETQYF

V: TRBV14
J: TRBJ2-7
D: -
size: -
CDR3: CASSLRDTFYEQYF

V: TRBV11-2
J: TRBJ2-4
D: -
size: -
CDR3: CASRLQGQGHIQYF

V: TRBV5-4
J: TRBJ1-1
D: -
size: -
CDR3: CASSGGGRMNTEAFF

V: TRBV19
J: TRBJ2-5
D: -
size: -
CDR3: CASSVALYQETQYF

V: TRBV29-1
J: TRBJ2-3
D: -
size: few
CDR3: CSVAGGGDTQYF

V: TRBV29-1
J: TRBJ2-7
D: -
size: -
CDR3: CSVVSGSVYEQYF

V: TRBV6-2/TRBV6-3
J: TRBJ1-1
D: TRBD1
size: -
CDR3: CASSPQGQLEAFF

V: TRBV6-4
J: TRBJ1-3
D: -
size: once
CDR3: CASMRSIRELFGNTIYF

V: TRBV28
J: TRBJ1-5
D: -
size: -
CDR3: CASSLGISNQPQHF

V: TRBV4-3
J: TRBJ1-6
D: -
size: -
CDR3: CASSQSRGSPLHF

V: TRBV30
J: TRBJ1-3
D: -
size: -
CDR3: CAWSVGYQQGNTIYF

V: TRBV3-1/TRBV3-2
J: TRBJ1-6
D: -
size: -
CDR3: CASSPERGRNSPLHF

V: TRBV19
J: TRBJ2-1
D: TRBD2
size: -
CDR3: CASRLGGLAGAYNEQFF

V: TRBV19
J: TRBJ1-6
D: -
size: few
CDR3: CASTSESRNSPLHF

V: TRBV27
J: TRBJ2-2
D: -
size: few
CDR3: CASSLQATGELFF

V: TRBV2
J: TRBJ1-1
D: -
size: -
CDR3: CASRGEALLNTEAFF

V: TRBV15
J: TRBJ2-2
D: -
size: -
CDR3: CATSREATTTGELFF

V: TRBV27
J: TRBJ1-5
D: -
size: -
CDR3: CASSLFRDQPQHF

V: TRBV11-2
J: TRBJ2-3
D: TRBD2
size: -
CDR3: CASSPSLAESTDTQYF

V: TRBV7-3
J: TRBJ1-1
D: -
size: -
CDR3: CASSKDGGSTYTEAFF

V: TRBV5-4
J: TRBJ2-7
D: TRBD1
size: -
CDR3: CASSLYTGAEQYF

V: TRBV19
J: TRBJ2-2
D: TRBD2
size: -
CDR3: CASSFGLAGDTGELFF

V: TRBV3-1/TRBV3-2
J: TRBJ1-5
D: -
size: once
CDR3: CASSETYSNQPQHF

V: TRBV29-1
J: TRBJ1-3
D: TRBD1
size: -
CDR3: CSATPGGGNTIYF

V: TRBV27
J: TRBJ1-5
D: -
size: -
CDR3: CASRPRSGTSNQPQHF

V: TRBV11-1
J: TRBJ2-7
D: TRBD1
size: -
CDR3: CASSTGTGEIEQYF

V: TRBV27
J: TRBJ2-3
D: -
size: -
CDR3: CASSRTGLVTDTQYF

V: TRBV19
J: TRBJ2-1
D: TRBD2
size: few
CDR3: CASSLTSGSYDEQFF

V: TRBV7-9
J: TRBJ2-2
D: -
size: once
CDR3: CASSWGGQAISGELFF

V: TRBV6-2/TRBV6-3
J: TRBJ1-2
D: -
size: -
CDR3: CASSRRGSDYGYTF

V: TRBV10-3
J: TRBJ1-2
D: -
size: -
CDR3: CAISRGSEGYTF

V: TRBV6-2/TRBV6-3
J: TRBJ2-1
D: TRBD2
size: -
CDR3: CASSLAGGTSEQFF

V: TRBV18
J: TRBJ2-3
D: TRBD1
size: -
CDR3: CASSGQGTTDTQYF

V: TRBV7-2
J: TRBJ2-7
D: -
size: -
CDR3: CASSLAPPREGYEQYF

V: TRBV3-1/TRBV3-2
J: TRBJ2-5
D: TRBD2
size: -
CDR3: CASSQVLAGGQETQYF

V: TRBV30
J: TRBJ1-5
D: -
size: -
CDR3: CAWSGTSRNQPQHF

V: TRBV27
J: TRBJ1-5
D: -
size: few
CDR3: CASSFGLGSNQPQHF

V: TRBV19
J: TRBJ1-2
D: -
size: once
CDR3: CASSISRATHGYTF

V: TRBV7-9
J: TRBJ2-7
D: TRBD1
size: few
CDR3: CASTSGTATYEQYF

V: TRBV5-5
J: TRBJ2-6
D: -
size: -
CDR3: CASSFDRSGANVLTF

V: TRBV6-5
J: TRBJ2-7
D: -
size: -
CDR3: CASMTHYEQYF

V: TRBV18
J: TRBJ1-3
D: -
size: -
CDR3: CASSLAAQRISGNTIYF

V: TRBV7-8
J: TRBJ2-3
D: TRBD2
size: -
CDR3: CASSLDREGWVDTQYF

V: TRBV5-1
J: TRBJ1-4
D: -
size: -
CDR3: CASSLDRAEKLFF

V: TRBV5-5
J: TRBJ2-7
D: -
size: -
CDR3: CASSLLGYEQYF

V: TRBV9
J: TRBJ2-7
D: -
size: once
CDR3: CASSPHIQGSYEQYF

V: TRBV19
J: TRBJ2-2
D: -
size: -
CDR3: CASENWRRNTGELFF

V: TRBV19
J: TRBJ1-1
D: -
size: -
CDR3: CASSIARTGNTEAFF

V: TRBV7-9
J: TRBJ2-1
D: TRBD2
size: -
CDR3: CASSLEGLATYNEQFF